These T cell receptor beta chains were read from a single sample in a study of cytomegalovirus exposure and HLA in healthy donors. Sequencing was performed with immunoSEQ multiplex PCR; in TCRdb, only in-frame clones are kept and a portion is missing. This table has approximately 110,000 clones, 73% appearing once. The sequencing sample was made of PBMCs. These receptors were taken from a woman between 25 and 40 years old in good health and CMV-seronegative. CDR3s leave out the opening cysteine and the closing phenylalanine or tryptophan.

J | V | CDR3
TRBJ2-1 | TRBV6-5 | ASSQRTSGNHEQF
TRBJ2-7 | TRBV7-6 | ASSTGVPDEQY
TRBJ2-7 | TRBV19 | ASSIVKAGGYEQY
TRBJ1-3 | TRBV19 | ASRQGAFSGNTIY
TRBJ1-4 | TRBV5-6 | ASSLAGQEVF
TRBJ1-2 | TRBV6-5 | ASSWSGAYGYT
TRBJ2-7 | TRBV11-1 | ASSRGIGGGQY
TRBJ2-7 | TRBV11-2 | ASSDSQAWSSYEQY
TRBJ2-7 | TRBV4-3 | ASSQQQGGGEYSYEQY
TRBJ2-7 | TRBV19 | ASSSQGEQY
TRBJ1-2 | TRBV14 | ASSASHRGLGYT
TRBJ1-2 | TRBV18 | ASSSVQGAYGYT
TRBJ2-3 | TRBV6-6 | ASSPVLSSTDTQY
TRBJ2-1 | TRBV5-4 | ASSWGSGPGNEQF
TRBJ2-7 | TRBV29-1 | SVEDPQVYEQY
TRBJ2-1 | TRBV7-8 | ASSLSDGSYNEQF
TRBJ1-2 | TRBV10-3 | AISGGQGQRSGYT
TRBJ2-7 | TRBV5-1 | ASSLALSDNAYEQY
TRBJ1-5 | TRBV30 | AWSSWTDNQPQH
TRBJ2-5 | TRBV5-1 | ASSLAGLRVQETQY
TRBJ2-5 | TRBV4-1 | ASSQDRTSGKETQY
TRBJ1-2 | TRBV28 | ASSSPGQGVGGYT
TRBJ2-7 | TRBV30 | AWSIPGQGYEQY
TRBJ2-1 | TRBV4-2 | ASSQEGLGTDNEQF
TRBJ1-1 | TRBV2 | ASSAFTVFPEAF
TRBJ2-1 | TRBV30 | ACSRLAGGFIEQF
TRBJ1-2 | TRBV13 | ASGDRGYGYT
TRBJ2-6 | TRBV5-6 | ASSRVGANVLT
TRBJ2-1 | TRBV14 | ASSYTGGQADEQF